This T cell receptor (beta chain) was identified in a study of OX40 agonist ivuxolimab in advanced cancers. Study-level information: The patients got ivuxolimab, which is an agonistic anti-OX40 (CD134) antibody. Every patient in dose escalation had hepatocellular carcinoma, melanoma, renal cell or head and neck cancer.

In regard to this clone: Antigen: not known.

The V segment lost 5 bases and the J segment 11 bases; nucleotides outside the gene matches: 14. The CDR3 loop spans 15 amino acids. The germline V gene has CDR1 LNHDA and CDR2 SQIVND (reference sequence). The method was immunoSEQ multiplex PCR; TCRdb's version includes in-frame clones alone and lacks a portion of them. The sample has tens of thousands of clones; 85% to 90% are singletons. Autoimmune disease history or systemic immunosuppression disqualified patients. General observations from the study: Clonal expansion in partial responders at 0.1-3.0 mg/kg ranked among the lowest.

Source: CD4+ or CD8+ T cells sorted from blood, taken in a trial of the OX40 agonist ivuxolimab. This sequence joins TRBV19 and TRBJ1-5, with 8 bases matching TRBD1. The origin of this receptor is an adult with an advanced solid tumor such as melanoma, head and neck, liver or kidney cancer. DNA for the CDR3: TGTGCCAGTAGTCTTCCCCGAGGGGAGGGACAGGCCCAGCATTTT. Protein sequence: CASSLPRGEGQAQHF.